The source of this T cell receptor (beta chain) is a study of response to subunit inactivated influenza vaccine. TCRdb re-called the RT-PCR reads with MiXCR, one entry per CDR3 protein. The sample carries about 500,000 distinct CDR3 sequences, 10% to 15% recorded once. There are a few counts of this clonotype. Germline V gene sequence: CDR1 DFQATT, CDR2 SNEGSKA (reference sequence). The CDR3 is 12 residues long. Trimming took 6 bases from V and 7 from J, leaving 15 bases between them. The genes are TRBV20-1 and TRBJ2-5, with a possible D match to TRBD1 (6 bases). Here the sequenced sample was PBMCs from blood, taken 45 days after vaccination. The clonotype comes from a middle-aged man who received an inactivated influenza vaccine. For the CDR3, the DNA is TGCAGTGCCATAACCCAACAGGGGACCCAGTACTTC. Its translation: CSAITQQGTQYF.